This T cell receptor (beta chain) is drawn from a study of regulatory T cells. With respect to this clone: Its antigen is unidentified.

Every patient with CD3G deficiency had evidence of autoimmunity. Patients aged 2 to 39 years had fewer naive T cells. CD4+ T cells were divided by sorting: CD25-high CD127-low Tregs, CD25-low CD127-high conventional cells. Broader study findings: Hydrophobic residues at CDR3 positions 6 and 7 were enriched in conventional CD4+ T cells of CD3G-deficient patients. Regulatory T cells showed the strongest V-J pair restriction and V/J gene skewing among patient repertoires.

The PCR used 52 TRBV and 13 TRBJ primers. Assay: immunoSEQ multiplex PCR; the TCRdb copy retains only in-frame clones and omits some. The table includes almost 30,000 clones, about nine tenths detected once. The sequence came from a person aged 18 to 35 with CD3G deficiency. Sequences were obtained from conventional CD4+ T cells sorted from blood.

CDR3 DNA sequence: TGTGCCAGCAGTTCCAGGGGCCTAGGGAATTCACCCCTCCACTTT. It is translated as CASSSRGLGNSPLHF. J is TRBJ1-6 and V is TRBV27, with D tentatively TRBD1 (6 bases). V was cut by 4 bases and J by 7 bases, with 14 bases left in between. Per the germline V gene, CDR1 is MNHEY and CDR2 is SMNVEV (reference sequence). The length of the CDR3 is 15 residues.